The 23 T cell receptor beta chains given below trace back to one sample, sequenced in a study of cytomegalovirus exposure and HLA in healthy donors. Primers for the PCR totalled 60 Vbeta and 13 Jbeta. The data were produced by immunoSEQ multiplex PCR, yet TCRdb's version contains in-frame clones alone and is incomplete. The sample shows around 160,000 clones, approximately 80% of them seen only once. The sequenced sample was PBMCs. The receptors come from a woman aged 40-49 years in good health and CMV-seropositive.

The V gene is TRBV7-9, the J gene TRBJ2-7; TRBD1 is a possible D gene (6 bases). This CDR3 is 15 amino acids long. Trimming cost V 2 bases and J 4 bases, with 15 bases left between them. CDR1 is SEHNR and CDR2 is FQNEAQ in the germline V gene (reference sequence). CDR3 nucleotides: TGTGCCAGCAGCTTACCCAGGGGATTGGGATACGAGCAGTACTTC. Translating it yields CASSLPRGLGYEQYF. The entire variable domain, with the rest obtained from reference TRBV7-9 and TRBJ2-7, is as follows: DTGVSQNPRHKITKRGQNVTFRCDPISEHNRLYWYRQTLGQGPEFLTYFQNEAQLEKSRLLSDRFSAERPKGSFSTLEIQRTEQGDSAMYLCASSLPRGLGYEQYFGPGTRLTVT.

V and J are TRBV19 and TRBJ2-7; the match to TRBD1 covers 10 bases. With V trimmed by 5 bases and J by 9 bases, 13 bases remained unmatched. CDR1 and CDR2 from the germline V gene are LNHDA and SQIVND (reference sequence). The CDR3 is 15 amino acids. The CDR3 bases are TGTGCCAGTAGTTTTACCGGGACAGGGGACCTGGGGCAGTACTTC. This gives the protein CASSFTGTGDLGQYF.

The rearrangement joins TRBV19 to TRBJ1-4; tentative D call: TRBD1 (6 bases). The CDR3 totals 15 residues. V was shortened by 7 bases and J by 0 bases, with 12 bases between the two germline ends. Germline V lookup: CDR1 LNHDA, CDR2 SQIVND (reference sequence). CDR3 region: CASMSDSATNEKLFF. The CDR3 DNA follows: TGTGCCAGTATGTCGGACAGTGCAACTAATGAAAAACTGTTTTTT.

The chain has TRBV30 and TRBJ1-5; 10 nucleotides line up with TRBD1. The J segment lost 4 bases and the V segment lost 5 bases, leaving 2 bases of the junction unmatched. The CDR3 contains 13 residues. CDR1 GTSNPN and CDR2 SVGIG come from the germline V gene (reference sequence). The CDR3 loop reads CAWGDRGNQPQHF. The DNA of the CDR3 is TGTGCCTGGGGGGACAGGGGAAATCAGCCCCAGCATTTT. Full variable domain (outside the CDR3, taken from reference TRBV30 and TRBJ1-5): SQTIHQWPATLVQPVGSPLSLECTVEGTSNPNLYWYRQAAGRGLQLLFYSVGIGQISSEVPQNLSASRPQDRQFILSSKKLLLSDSGFYLCAWGDRGNQPQHFGDGTRLSIL.

The J gene is TRBJ2-2, the V gene TRBV4-2; a possible D gene is TRBD2 (5 bases). The CDR3 totals 13 residues. Germline loops: CDR1 LGHNA, CDR2 YNFKEQ. The germline V and J ends were trimmed by 0 bases and 7 bases, with 6 bases remaining between them. The CDR3 DNA reads as TGTGCCAGCAGCCAAGATCGGGGCGGGGAGCTGTTTTTT. Its translation: CASSQDRGGELFF.

This chain joins TRBV5-1 and TRBJ2-5; the D gene is possibly TRBD2 (5 bases). The CDR3 has 15 amino acids. Germline V gene lookup returns CDR1 SGHRS and CDR2 YFSETQ. Trimming stripped 1 base from V and 4 bases from J, with 14 bases between. DNA of the CDR3: TGCGCCAGCAGCTTGATAGGAACCGAGGGAGAGACCCAGTACTTC. Its translation: CASSLIGTEGETQYF.

This sequence joins TRBV14 and TRBJ2-5; the match to TRBD1 covers 7 bases. The CDR3 loop spans 15 amino acids. Germline loops: CDR1 SGHDN, CDR2 FVKESK. Trimming cost V 0 bases and J 5 bases; bases outside gene matches: 6. For the CDR3, the DNA is TGTGCCAGCAGCCAAGATTTTAGGGGGCGGGAGACCCAGTACTTC. This sequence encodes CASSQDFRGRETQYF.

CDR3 sequence: CASSLGQAGETQYF. The CDR3 DNA sequence: TGCGCCAGCAGCTTGGGACAGGCGGGAGAGACCCAGTACTTC. V usage is TRBV5-1 and J usage is TRBJ2-5; D possibly corresponds to TRBD1 (6 bases). The CDR3 has 14 residues. V was trimmed by 0 bases and J by 4 bases, leaving 10 bases between them. CDR1 is SGHRS and CDR2 is YFSETQ in the germline V gene.

This clone occurred a few times. The rearrangement joins TRBV12-5 to TRBJ2-1, with a possible D match to TRBD2 (6 bases). The V end lost 2 bases, the J end lost 6 bases, and 14 bases lay between the germline ends. The CDR3 is 15 amino acids. Germline-derived CDR1 and CDR2 are LGHNT and FRNRAP. CDR3 protein: CASGLTGDLPNEQFF. CDR3 DNA: TGTGCTAGTGGTTTGACGGGAGATCTCCCCAATGAGCAGTTCTTC.

The chain couples TRBV6-1 to TRBJ1-5; 9 bases match TRBD1. V was clipped by 2 bases and J by 9 bases; unmatched bases: 11. Germline V gene lookup returns CDR1 MNHNS and CDR2 SASEGT. The CDR3 spans 16 residues. The CDR3 here is CASSESTGTGSWPQHF. CDR3 bases: TGTGCCAGCAGTGAATCCACCGGGACAGGGAGTTGGCCCCAGCATTTT.

The V and J genes are TRBV7-9 and TRBJ2-7; D may be TRBD2 (6 bases). Trimming shortened V by 4 bases and J by 1 base, and 14 bases separated the two germline ends. CDR3 size: 15 residues. Germline CDR1 SEHNR, CDR2 FQNEAQ (reference sequence). The CDR3 spells CASSSGASASYEQYF. The CDR3 bases are TGTGCCAGCAGCTCCGGGGCTAGCGCTTCCTACGAGCAGTACTTC.

The V and J genes are TRBV27 and TRBJ2-5; 8 nucleotides line up with TRBD2. The J call is uncertain, as TRBJ2-7 better fits the DNA end. Germline V gene lookup returns CDR1 MNHEY and CDR2 SMNVEV (reference sequence). The CDR3 extends over 15 amino acids. CDR3 region: CASSRSGRNSYEQYF. The CDR3 DNA is TGTGCCAGCAGTCGAAGCGGGAGAAACTCCTACGAGCAGTACTTC.

The chain joins TRBV7-2 to TRBJ1-5; the D gene is possibly TRBD1 (5 bases). Germline assignment: CDR1 SGHTA and CDR2 FQGNSA. V shed 4 bases and J shed 4 bases, with 8 bases lying between them. This CDR3 contains 13 residues. CDR3 in amino acids: CASSSRANQPQHF. DNA of the CDR3: TGTGCCAGCAGCTCCAGGGCGAATCAGCCCCAGCATTTT.

The rearrangement joins TRBV11-3 to TRBJ2-1, with TRBD1 matching 7 bases. Per germline, CDR1 SGHNT and CDR2 YENEEA. The CDR3 has 14 amino acids. V trimming: 5 bases; J trimming: 8 bases; junction bases outside the gene matches: 9. CDR3 nucleotide sequence: TGTGCCAGCAGCCACCGAGGGGGCCGTGATGAGCAGTTCTTC. It specifies CASSHRGGRDEQFF.

This rearrangement joins TRBV11-2 to TRBJ2-1; 9 bases are a match to TRBD2. The germline V gene encodes CDR1 SGHAT and CDR2 FQNNGV. V lost 1 base to trimming and J lost 6 bases; unmatched junction nucleotides: 1. The CDR3 is 14 amino acids. The CDR3 coding sequence is TGTGCCAGCAGCTTAGCAGCGGGGGGCAATGAGCAGTTCTTC. The encoded protein is CASSLAAGGNEQFF.

The J gene is TRBJ1-1, the V gene TRBV6-4, with 7 positions matching TRBD1. Trimming cost V 6 bases and J 6 bases; bases outside gene matches: 10. The CDR3 totals 14 residues. CDR1 is MRHNA, CDR2 SNTAGT, per germline. The CDR3 DNA is TGTGCCAGCAGAGATTGGGACAGAAGCGCTGAAGCTTTCTTT. This encodes CASRDWDRSAEAFF.

CDR3 loop: CASSSLPSVGTNEQFF. For the CDR3, the DNA is TGTGCCAGCAGTTCCCTTCCTAGCGTCGGGACCAATGAGCAGTTCTTC. This rearrangement joins TRBV7-2 to TRBJ2-1; TRBD2 might be the D (6 bases). Trimming took off 6 bases at V and 6 bases at J, with 21 bases between the two ends. Germline CDR1 is SGHTA and CDR2 is FQGNSA. The CDR3 totals 16 residues.

This clone was counted a few times. The chain joins TRBV6-6 to TRBJ1-1; TRBD1 might be the D (5 bases). Trimming shortened V by 0 bases and J by 4 bases, and 9 bases separated the two germline ends. Germline V CDR1 and CDR2: MNHNY, SVGAGI (reference sequence). The CDR3 runs 14 residues. The CDR3 loop is CASSYSSRATEAFF. In DNA, the CDR3 is TGTGCCAGCAGTTACTCGAGCAGGGCCACTGAAGCTTTCTTT.

V is TRBV5-4 and J is TRBJ2-5; 7 bases map to TRBD2. The CDR3 is 16 amino acids. Trimming removed 0 bases from V and 1 base from J; junction bases left unmatched: 6. Germline values: CDR1 SGHNT, CDR2 YYREEE (reference sequence). Written as DNA, the CDR3 is TGTGCCAGCAGCTTGGGTGTGCGGGGGACCCAAGAGACCCAGTACTTC. Amino acids: CASSLGVRGTQETQYF. The full variable domain, with the rest looked up from reference TRBV5-4 and TRBJ2-5, is ETGVTQSPTHLIKTRGQQVTLRCSSQSGHNTVSWYQQALGQGPQFIFQYYREEENGRGNFPPRFSGLQFPNYSSELNVNALELDDSALYLCASSLGVRGTQETQYFGPGTRLLVL.

This chain links TRBV7-2 with TRBJ1-2; 8 bases are shared with TRBD1. The CDR3 runs 13 residues. V lost 5 bases, J lost 8 bases, and 7 bases stayed unmatched. CDR1 and CDR2 (germline): SGHTA, FQGNSA. The CDR3 sequence: CASSLDRVSGYTF. CDR3 coding DNA: TGTGCCAGCAGCCTGGACAGGGTGTCCGGCTACACCTTC.

This sequence joins TRBV12-5 and TRBJ1-1; no clear D gene. The CDR3 spans 19 residues. V was shortened by 0 bases and J by 1 base, with 21 bases between the two germline ends. The germline V gene has CDR1 LGHNT and CDR2 FRNRAP. The CDR3 protein is CASGLVLSGGGLGNTEAFF. The CDR3 DNA reads as TGTGCTAGTGGTTTGGTACTTAGTGGAGGAGGGTTAGGGAACACTGAAGCTTTCTTT.

The chain couples TRBV18 to TRBJ2-5; 8 positions agree with TRBD2. Germline V CDR1 and CDR2: KGHSH, LQKENI. The CDR3 has 15 amino acids. The V and J ends lost 2 bases and 7 bases, in that order; junction bases with no gene match: 9. In DNA, the CDR3 is TGTGCCAGCTCACCAAAAGCGGGGGATGCTGGGACCCAGTACTTC. It encodes CASSPKAGDAGTQYF.

The chain links TRBV9 to TRBJ2-3, with 11 bases that match TRBD2. V was clipped by 0 bases and J by 4 bases; unmatched bases: 7. This CDR3 is 17 amino acids long. The germline V gene encodes CDR1 SGDLS and CDR2 YYNGEE. The CDR3 reads CASSVDSGGVSADTQYF. The CDR3 region has the DNA TGTGCCAGCAGCGTAGATAGCGGGGGGGTGAGTGCAGATACGCAGTATTTT.